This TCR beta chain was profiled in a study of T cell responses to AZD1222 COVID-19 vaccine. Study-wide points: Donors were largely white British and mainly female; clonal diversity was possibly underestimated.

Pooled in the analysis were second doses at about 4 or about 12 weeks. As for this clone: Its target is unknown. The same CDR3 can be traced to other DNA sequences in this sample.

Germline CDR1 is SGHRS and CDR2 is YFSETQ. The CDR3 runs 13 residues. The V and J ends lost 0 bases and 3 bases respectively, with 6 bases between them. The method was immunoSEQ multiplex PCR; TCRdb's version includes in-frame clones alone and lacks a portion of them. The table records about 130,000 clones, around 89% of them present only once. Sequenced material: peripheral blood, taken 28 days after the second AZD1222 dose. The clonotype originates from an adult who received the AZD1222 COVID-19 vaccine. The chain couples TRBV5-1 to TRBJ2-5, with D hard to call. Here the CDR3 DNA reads TGCGCCAGCAGCTTGGTTGGGGAAGAGACCCAGTACTTC. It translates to CASSLVGEETQYF.